These T cell receptor beta chains were read from a single sample in a study of blood T cell repertoires in COVID-19. Some clones are missing from TCRdb's copy, which holds only in-frame ones; the method was immunoSEQ multiplex PCR. Of about 98,000 clones listed, 81% are singletons. Specimen: peripheral blood. All receptors derive from a woman aged 80 or over with acute or convalescent COVID-19. The CDR3 runs from the conserved cysteine through the conserved F or W.

v_gene,j_gene,CDR3aa
TRBV9,TRBJ2-1,CASSPSRGLAGYNEQFF
TRBV7-8,TRBJ1-6,CASSLRDRGSPLHF
TRBV6-2/TRBV6-3,TRBJ2-1,CASSVDRQAYNEQFF
TRBV6-5,TRBJ1-5,CASSYRVRQPQHF
TRBV3-1/TRBV3-2,TRBJ2-2,CASSPTGQSNTGELFF
TRBV18,TRBJ1-4,CASSPQGGTEKLFF
TRBV28,TRBJ2-5,CASSSPGNREYF
TRBV6-5,TRBJ2-2,CASRSRDTGELFF
TRBV18,TRBJ2-3,CASSPRQGGGTDTQYF
TRBV9,TRBJ1-3,CASSSGDTIYF
TRBV21-1,TRBJ2-3,CASSAEWDRGVSDTQYF
TRBV5-1,TRBJ2-3,CASSFWGTSSGEDTQYF
TRBV6-5,TRBJ1-3,CASSLQGASGNTIYF
TRBV7-9,TRBJ2-7,CASSSPYGEEQYF
TRBV28,TRBJ2-3,CASSLSWTSGGNTDTQYF
TRBV5-1,TRBJ1-1,CASSLGPEGNTEAFF
TRBV5-1,TRBJ2-2,CASSKTGTGAYGNTGELFF
TRBV19,TRBJ1-5,CASSISIGTVNQPQHF
TRBV6-6,TRBJ1-2,CASSYTDRGGYTF
TRBV7-8,TRBJ1-1,CASSLQGATEAFF
TRBV10-3,TRBJ2-6,CAISDPGQGAGANVLTF
TRBV28,TRBJ1-2,CASSQGQDYGYTF
TRBV7-9,TRBJ1-2,CASSPAGLTNYGYTF
TRBV24-1,TRBJ2-1,CATSDYYNEQFF
TRBV24-1,TRBJ2-5,CATSGLQGEETQYF
TRBV5-1,TRBJ2-1,CASSLPQGTGGEQFF
TRBV7-2,TRBJ1-2,CASSLDGTGPWGYTF
TRBV30,TRBJ2-7,CAWSGEGNEQYF
TRBV15,TRBJ1-3,CATSRVETVGNTIYF
TRBV5-6,TRBJ2-1,CASSLPGGNEQFF
TRBV30,TRBJ2-7,CAWSRASGPYEQYF
TRBV15,TRBJ1-4,CATSRGDNDEKLFF
TRBV9,TRBJ1-2,CASSVDPAVYGYTF
TRBV5-6,TRBJ1-3,CASSFDSAGNTIYF
TRBV18,TRBJ1-1,CASSPPTDLNTEAFF
TRBV7-9,TRBJ2-3,CASSVGVADTQYF
TRBV4-2,TRBJ1-4,CASSRDGQAQEKLFF
TRBV24-1,TRBJ2-5,CATSDATGLAGGQETQYF
TRBV7-8,TRBJ2-1,CASSFRDNEQFF
TRBV5-1,TRBJ1-1,CASSPQGSNTEAFF
TRBV18,TRBJ2-7,CASSPSRSYEQYF
TRBV5-1,TRBJ2-3,CASYSGGAADTQYF
TRBV7-2,TRBJ2-2,CASSSHRGPGELFF
TRBV10-3,TRBJ1-4,CAIRGTGDEKLFF